The 31 T cell receptor beta chains below come from one sample, sequenced in a study of T cells after yellow fever vaccination. TCRdb itself ran the 5' RACE reads through MiXCR, one entry per CDR3 protein. Among roughly 350,000 distinct CDR3 sequences listed, approximately 4% were seen once. The sample consisted of PBMCs, taken 5 days after the yellow fever booster vaccination. The receptors shown here come from a man between 18 and 29 years old who received the YFV17D yellow fever vaccine.

This clonotype was detected only a few times. The rearrangement links TRBV7-9 to TRBJ1-1; weak D call: TRBD1 (5 bases). This CDR3 is built from 14 residues. The germline V gene encodes CDR1 SEHNR and CDR2 FQNEAQ (reference sequence). Between the trimmed V and J ends, which lost 5 bases and 5 bases, there was a span of 15 bases. The CDR3 DNA sequence: TGTGCCAGCAGCCCCCAGGGAAGCGGGACTGAAGCTTTCTTT. Encoded protein: CASSPQGSGTEAFF.

This clonotype showed up many times. The gene calls are TRBV20-1 and TRBJ1-1; D ambiguous. The CDR3 spans 11 residues. Trimming shortened V by 2 bases and J by 0 bases, and 1 base separated the two germline ends. In germline, CDR1 is DFQATT, CDR2 SNEGSKA (reference sequence). Here the CDR3 DNA reads TGCAGTGCTAGACTGAACACTGAAGCTTTCTTT. This sequence encodes CSARLNTEAFF.

This clonotype was seen repeatedly, ten times or more. The chain recombines TRBV6-5 with TRBJ1-2, with 7 nucleotides matching TRBD1. The V gene's germline CDR1 is MNHEY and CDR2 SVGAGI. The V and J ends lost 4 bases and 4 bases, in that order; junction bases with no gene match: 3. This CDR3 has 13 residues. CDR3 in amino acids: CASSLTGTYGYTF. The CDR3 coding sequence is TGTGCCAGCAGTTTGACAGGGACCTATGGCTACACCTTC.

This clonotype was counted many times. The CDR3 DNA reads TGTGCCAGCAGCCTCCTAGTACGCACAGATACGCAGTATTTT. Translation gives CASSLLVRTDTQYF. V is TRBV5-5 and J is TRBJ2-3; D not resolved. Trimming shortened V by 4 bases and J by 1 base, and 10 bases separated the two germline ends. This CDR3 has 14 residues. The germline V gene has CDR1 SGHKS and CDR2 YYEKEE (reference sequence).

This clonotype was detected many times. This sequence joins TRBV10-3 and TRBJ2-3; weak D call: TRBD1 (6 bases). CDR3 length equals 14 residues. V was trimmed by 4 bases and J by 1 base, leaving 9 bases between them. Germline-derived CDR1 and CDR2 are ENHRY and SYGVKD. The CDR3 sequence is CAISVGAGTDTQYF. The CDR3 DNA is TGTGCCATCAGTGTGGGGGCCGGCACAGATACGCAGTATTTT.

The chain recombines TRBV12-3 or TRBV12-4 with TRBJ2-3; 10 nucleotides agree with TRBD1. CDR3 length equals 15 residues. V shed 6 bases, J shed 5 bases, and the junction held 8 bases outside the gene matches. The CDR3 DNA reads as TGTGCCAGCAGCCCCGGGACAGGGGTGAAAGATACGCAGTATTTT. Its protein product is CASSPGTGVKDTQYF.

This clonotype has just a few counts. The chain couples TRBV6-2 or TRBV6-3 to TRBJ2-7; 8 bases align to TRBD1. V lost 7 bases to trimming and J lost 4 bases; unmatched junction nucleotides: 6. This CDR3 has 13 amino acids. From germline, CDR1 is MNHEY and CDR2 SVGEGT. The CDR3, as DNA: TGTGCCAGCACCTTGGACAGGGATTACGAGCAGTACTTC. This gives the protein CASTLDRDYEQYF.

This clonotype occurred many times. The V gene is TRBV6-2 or TRBV6-3, the J gene TRBJ2-5; D might be TRBD2 (5 bases). Germline V gene sequence: CDR1 MNHEY, CDR2 SVGEGT. The CDR3 sequence is 15 residues long. Trimming stripped 0 bases from V and 5 bases from J, with 13 bases between. The CDR3 protein is CASSYSTAGSETQYF. The DNA of the CDR3 is TGTGCCAGCAGTTACTCCACCGCGGGCAGTGAGACCCAGTACTTC.

J is TRBJ1-1 and V is TRBV6-5; TRBD1 might be the D (5 bases). This CDR3 is built from 13 residues. The germline V gene has CDR1 MNHEY and CDR2 SVGAGI. Trimming took 4 bases from V and 8 from J, leaving 14 bases between them. CDR3 amino acids: CASSFHRGAEAFF. The CDR3, as DNA: TGTGCCAGCAGTTTCCATCGAGGGGCCGAAGCTTTCTTT.

The V and J genes are TRBV7-2 and TRBJ2-1, with TRBD2 as a possible D gene (6 bases). The CDR3 covers 12 residues. V lost 2 bases and J lost 16, with 15 bases in between. Germline CDR1 reads SGHTA; CDR2 reads FQGNSA. CDR3 sequence (DNA): TGTGCCAGCAGCTTACCGGGACTCCTTCGATTCTTC. This gives the protein CASSLPGLLRFF.

The J gene is TRBJ1-5, the V gene TRBV2; 7 bases map to TRBD1. Germline trimming cut 8 bases from V and 4 bases from J; bases unmatched to any gene: 5. This CDR3 comprises 13 residues. Germline CDR1 SNHLY, CDR2 FYNNEI. Here the CDR3 reads CASGAQGNQPQHF. CDR3 DNA sequence: TGTGCCAGCGGAGCACAGGGGAATCAGCCCCAGCATTTT.

Many counts were recorded for this clonotype. This chain joins TRBV4-1 and TRBJ2-5; the match to TRBD2 covers 13 bases. Trimming removed 3 bases from V and 3 bases from J; junction bases left unmatched: 4. The CDR3 covers 16 residues. Germline CDR1 and CDR2: MGHRA and YSYEKL. The CDR3 sequence is CASSHGLAGEKETQYF. In DNA, the CDR3 is TGCGCCAGCAGCCATGGACTAGCGGGGGAGAAAGAGACCCAGTACTTC.

This clonotype was seen only a few times. V usage is TRBV2 and J usage is TRBJ2-1; D might be TRBD2 (6 bases). The ends were cut back, 8 bases at V and 1 base at J, with 15 bases in the middle. This CDR3 has 15 amino acids. The germline V gene has CDR1 SNHLY and CDR2 FYNNEI. This chain's CDR3 is CASAGTRLSYNEQFF. CDR3 DNA sequence: TGTGCCAGCGCCGGGACTCGCCTATCCTACAATGAGCAGTTCTTC.

The chain joins TRBV11-2 to TRBJ2-7; 7 bases agree with TRBD1. This CDR3 is 15 amino acids long. V dropped 5 bases and J dropped 3; count of bases not matched to a gene: 10. Looked up from germline, CDR1 is SGHAT and CDR2 is FQNNGV. The CDR3 loop is CASSPSPQGVYEQYF. The DNA of the CDR3 is TGTGCCAGCAGCCCGTCCCCTCAGGGGGTCTACGAGCAGTACTTC.

A few counts support this clonotype. The J gene is TRBJ1-1, the V gene TRBV7-9; 7 nucleotides match TRBD1. CDR3 length: 16 residues. Trimming at V came to 4 bases and at J to 1 base, leaving 9 bases not matched to a gene. The germline V gene has CDR1 SEHNR and CDR2 FQNEAQ (reference sequence). The CDR3: CASSSQGGIRNTEAFF. The CDR3 DNA reads as TGTGCCAGCAGCTCCCAGGGGGGTATACGGAACACTGAAGCTTTCTTT.

The chain carries TRBV20-1 and TRBJ2-4; 9 nucleotides align to TRBD2. Germline loops: CDR1 DFQATT, CDR2 SNEGSKA (reference sequence). The V and J ends lost 0 bases and 8 bases, in that order; junction bases with no gene match: 5. This CDR3 is 14 amino acids long. CDR3 in DNA: TGCAGTGCTAGAGATCAGCGGGGGGTGGACATTCAGTACTTC. Translating it yields CSARDQRGVDIQYF.

This sequence joins TRBV19 and TRBJ2-7; tentative D call: TRBD1 (7 bases). The V gene's germline CDR1 is LNHDA and CDR2 SQIVND (reference sequence). The CDR3 runs 14 residues. The V end lost 5 bases, the J end lost 3 bases, and 14 bases lay between the germline ends. Written as DNA, the CDR3 is TGTGCCAGTAGTGCGGGACAGAGTGACTACGAGCAGTACTTC. Translated: CASSAGQSDYEQYF. The full variable domain, its missing parts supplied by reference TRBV19 and TRBJ2-7, is DGGITQSPKYLFRKEGQNVTLSCEQNLNHDAMYWYRQDPGQGLRLIYYSQIVNDFQKGDIAEGYSVSREKKESFPLTVTSAQKNPTAFYLCASSAGQSDYEQYFGPGTRLTVT.

The chain employs TRBV11-2 and TRBJ2-3, with 15 bases matching TRBD2. Germline-derived CDR1 and CDR2 are SGHAT and FQNNGV. V lost 5 bases, J lost 5 bases, and 5 bases stayed unmatched. The CDR3 sequence is 16 residues long. CDR3 nucleotides: TGTGCCAGCAGCACCAGGACTAGCGGGGGGGGAGATACGCAGTATTTT. Amino acid sequence: CASSTRTSGGGDTQYF.

This clonotype was seen a few times. The chain joins TRBV5-6 to TRBJ1-2; no clear D. This CDR3 has 15 residues. CDR1 SGHDT and CDR2 YYEEEE come from the germline V gene. V lost 2 bases, J lost 0 bases, and 11 bases lay in between. This chain's CDR3 is CASSFILAANYGYTF. For the CDR3, the DNA is TGTGCCAGCAGCTTTATATTGGCAGCTAACTATGGCTACACCTTC.

The chain has TRBV4-3 and TRBJ1-3, with TRBD1 matching over 8 bases. The V gene's germline CDR1 is LGHNA and CDR2 YSLEER. The CDR3 extends over 14 amino acids. The trim removed 4 bases at V and 3 bases at J, leaving 2 bases unmatched. Written as DNA, the CDR3 is TGCGCCAGCAGCCCCGGGACAGGTGGAAACACCATATATTTT. Its translation is CASSPGTGGNTIYF.

This chain connects TRBV4-3 to TRBJ1-5; D gene uncertain. Trimming left V 0 bases short and J 9 bases short, with 15 bases between. The CDR3 extends over 15 amino acids. Looked up from germline, CDR1 is LGHNA and CDR2 is YSLEER. This CDR3 is CASSQEVGMRRPQHF. Written as DNA, the CDR3 is TGCGCCAGCAGCCAAGAGGTGGGCATGCGTAGGCCCCAGCATTTT.

The gene calls are TRBV18 and TRBJ2-3; no reliable D call. Germline V gene sequence: CDR1 KGHSH, CDR2 LQKENI. The CDR3 loop spans 13 amino acids. Trimming pared 6 bases from V and 2 bases from J, leaving 9 bases between. CDR3 sequence: CASSSENTDTQYF. In nucleotides, the CDR3 is TGTGCCAGCTCGAGTGAAAACACAGATACGCAGTATTTT.

This clonotype was recorded at least ten times. V and J are TRBV5-1 and TRBJ2-7; D is unresolved. The CDR3 totals 14 residues. The germline CDR1 and CDR2 sequences are SGHRS and YFSETQ. Trimming stripped 0 bases from V and 3 bases from J, with 10 bases between. CDR3 residues: CASSLEYSLYEQYF. In DNA, the CDR3 is TGCGCCAGCAGCTTGGAGTATAGTCTCTACGAGCAGTACTTC.

This clonotype turned up a few times. The V and J genes are TRBV5-1 and TRBJ2-3; TRBD2 matches at 7 bases. The germline V gene has CDR1 SGHRS and CDR2 YFSETQ. The ends lost 1 base at V and 5 bases at J; junction bases unmatched: 10. This CDR3 spans 16 amino acids. CDR3 region: CASSLSRTRAGDTQYF. Written as DNA, the CDR3 is TGCGCCAGCAGCTTGAGCAGGACTAGGGCGGGAGATACGCAGTATTTT.

The chain carries TRBV20-1 and TRBJ2-1, with no clear D. CDR1 is DFQATT, CDR2 SNEGSKA, per germline (reference sequence). V lost 1 base and J lost 0, with 13 bases in between. The CDR3 contains 16 residues. CDR3 residues: CSARGHSVSSYNEQFF. The DNA of the CDR3 is TGCAGTGCTAGAGGACATTCGGTGAGCTCCTACAATGAGCAGTTCTTC.

This clonotype was recorded a few times. V usage is TRBV12-3 or TRBV12-4 and J usage is TRBJ1-2; 9 bases are shared with TRBD1. The CDR3 has 14 residues. The ends lost 3 bases at V and 8 bases at J; junction bases unmatched: 7. The CDR3: CASSFRDRVRGYTF. The CDR3 nucleotides read TGTGCCAGCAGTTTCAGGGACAGGGTTAGAGGCTACACCTTC.

This clonotype was counted a few times. V and J are TRBV5-1 and TRBJ2-3, with 12 nucleotides matching TRBD2. CDR3 length equals 16 residues. Germline-derived CDR1 and CDR2 are SGHRS and YFSETQ. V lost 3 bases to trimming and J lost 4 bases; unmatched junction nucleotides: 6. The CDR3 spells CASSYRTSGIPDTQYF. CDR3 bases: TGCGCCAGCAGCTATAGGACTAGCGGGATCCCAGATACGCAGTATTTT.

The chain joins TRBV29-1 to TRBJ2-7; maybe TRBD1 (6 bases). Per germline, CDR1 SQVTM and CDR2 ANQGSEA. V gave up 3 bases and J gave up 0 bases, with 18 bases separating them. The CDR3 is 16 amino acids. The CDR3 sequence is CSVEGTQGPSSYEQYF. The CDR3 bases are TGCAGCGTTGAGGGGACCCAGGGGCCAAGCTCCTACGAGCAGTACTTC.

This clonotype has more than one count but fewer than ten. The rearrangement links TRBV7-2 to TRBJ2-1, with a possible D match to TRBD2 (5 bases). V gave up 1 base and J gave up 9 bases, with 10 bases separating them. Germline CDR1 SGHTA, CDR2 FQGNSA. The CDR3 has 13 residues. CDR3: CASSLVSAGEQFF. The CDR3 nucleotides are TGTGCCAGCAGCTTAGTGTCGGCGGGTGAGCAGTTCTTC.

This clonotype showed up many times. The chain uses TRBV27 and TRBJ1-5, with 8 bases identical to TRBD1. The V gene's germline CDR1 is MNHEY and CDR2 SMNVEV (reference sequence). This CDR3 is 15 amino acids long. The J segment lost 7 bases and the V segment lost 5 bases, leaving 10 bases of the junction unmatched. CDR3 DNA: TGTGCCAGCAGTCCCAGAGACAGGGGTGAGCAGCCCCAGCATTTT. Amino acids: CASSPRDRGEQPQHF.

The gene calls are TRBV4-3 and TRBJ2-3; 8 positions agree with TRBD2. V dropped 4 bases and J dropped 2; count of bases not matched to a gene: 11. The CDR3 length is 17 residues. Germline V gene data show CDR1 as LGHNA and CDR2 as YSLEER. CDR3 in amino acids: CASSPFLLRGATDTQYF. As DNA, the CDR3 is TGCGCCAGCAGCCCTTTTTTGTTGCGGGGGGCCACAGATACGCAGTATTTT.